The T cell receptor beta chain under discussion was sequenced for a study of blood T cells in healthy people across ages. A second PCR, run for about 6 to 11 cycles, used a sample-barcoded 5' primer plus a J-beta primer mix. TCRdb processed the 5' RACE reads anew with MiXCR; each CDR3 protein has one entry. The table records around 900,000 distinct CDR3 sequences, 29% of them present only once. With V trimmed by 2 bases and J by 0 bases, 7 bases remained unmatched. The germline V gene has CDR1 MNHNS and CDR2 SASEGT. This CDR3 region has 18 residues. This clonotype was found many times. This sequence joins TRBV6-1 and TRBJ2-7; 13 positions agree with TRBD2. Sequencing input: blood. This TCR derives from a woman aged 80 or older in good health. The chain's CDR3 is CASSEIGTSGVYSYEQYF. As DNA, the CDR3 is TGTGCCAGCAGTGAAATTGGGACTAGCGGGGTTTACTCCTACGAGCAGTACTTC.